This TCR beta chain was sequenced during a study of blood T cells in healthy people across ages. Findings of the study overall: It was the long-lived donors that had more naive CD4+ cells and higher diversity than aged donors.

On this clonotype: Its antigen is unidentified.

The germline gives CDR1 SNHLY, CDR2 FYNNEI. Trimming stripped 1 base from V and 6 bases from J, with 17 bases between. This CDR3 spans 16 amino acids. For the second PCR, which ran for about 7 to 11 cycles, a sample-barcoded 5' primer and a J-beta primer mix were used. TCRdb recomputed calls from the 5' RACE reads with MiXCR, one row per CDR3 protein. The sample lists 1,100,000 or so distinct CDR3 sequences, more than 35% seen once, with over 15% in the top ten. Sequencing was performed on blood. The chain employs TRBV2 and TRBJ2-3, with D unclear. This TCR derives from a woman aged 60-70 years in good health. The CDR3 protein is CASSEEAVPPTDTQYF. Written as DNA, the CDR3 is TGTGCCAGCAGTGAAGAGGCAGTCCCCCCCACGGATACGCAGTATTTT.